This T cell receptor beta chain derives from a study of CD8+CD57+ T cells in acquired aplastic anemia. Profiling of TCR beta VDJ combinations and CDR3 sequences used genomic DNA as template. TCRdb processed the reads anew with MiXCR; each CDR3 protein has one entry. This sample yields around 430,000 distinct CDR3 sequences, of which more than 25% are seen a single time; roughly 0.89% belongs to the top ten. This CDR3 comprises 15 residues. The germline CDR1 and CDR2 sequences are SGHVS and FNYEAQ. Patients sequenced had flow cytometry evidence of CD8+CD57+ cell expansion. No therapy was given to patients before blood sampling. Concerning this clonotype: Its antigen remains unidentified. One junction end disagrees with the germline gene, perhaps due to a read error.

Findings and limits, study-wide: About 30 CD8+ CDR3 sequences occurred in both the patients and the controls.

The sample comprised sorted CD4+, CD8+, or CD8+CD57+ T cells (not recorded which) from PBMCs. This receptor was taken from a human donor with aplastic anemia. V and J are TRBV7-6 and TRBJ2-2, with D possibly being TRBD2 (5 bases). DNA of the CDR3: TGTGCCAGCAGCCCCGGGTTATTGGATCCCGGGGAGCTGTCTTTT. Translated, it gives CASSPGLLDPGELSF.